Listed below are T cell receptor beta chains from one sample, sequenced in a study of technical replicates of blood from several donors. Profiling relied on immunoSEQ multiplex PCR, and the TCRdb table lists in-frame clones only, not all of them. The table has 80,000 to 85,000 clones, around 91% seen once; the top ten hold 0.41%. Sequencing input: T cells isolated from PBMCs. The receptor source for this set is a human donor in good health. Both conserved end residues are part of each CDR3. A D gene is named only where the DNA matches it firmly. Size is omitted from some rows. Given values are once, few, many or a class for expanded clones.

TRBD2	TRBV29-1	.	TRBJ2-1	TGCAGCGCGATTTGGGTCGGGAGGCCCAGTAATTCCTACAATGAGCAGTTCTTC	CSAIWVGRPSNSYNEQFF
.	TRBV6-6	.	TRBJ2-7	TGTGCCAGCAGACAGCCGGGACTCCACAGCTCCTACGAGCAGTACTTC	CASRQPGLHSSYEQYF
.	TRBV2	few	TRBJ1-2	TGTGCCAGCAGGAACCAGGGGTTTGGCTACACCTTC	CASRNQGFGYTF
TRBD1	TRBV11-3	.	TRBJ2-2	TGTGCCAGCAGCTTCAACAGGGGGTTGGTCGGGGAGCTGTTTTTT	CASSFNRGLVGELFF
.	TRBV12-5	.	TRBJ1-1	TGTGCTAGTGGTTTGGTACCTCTCAATCGGTTACAGGGTAGGATTCACACTGAAGCTTTCTTT	CASGLVPLNRLQGRIHTEAFF
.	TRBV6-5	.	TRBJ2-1	TGTGCCAGCAGTTACTCTCTATTGGATGAGCAGTTCTTC	CASSYSLLDEQFF
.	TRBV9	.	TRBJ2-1	TGTGCCAGCAGCCTCCCCCGCGGGAACTCCTACAATGAGCAGTTCTTC	CASSLPRGNSYNEQFF
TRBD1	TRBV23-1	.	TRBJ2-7	TGCGCCAGCAGTCCGTGGGACAGGGGAAAGAACGAGCAGTACTTC	CASSPWDRGKNEQYF
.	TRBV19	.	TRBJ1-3	TGTGCCAGGCCGACAGGAAACACCATATATTTT	CARPTGNTIYF
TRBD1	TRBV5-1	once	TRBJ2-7	TGCGCCAGCAGCTGGACAGGGGGCTCCTACGAGCAGTACTTC	CASSWTGGSYEQYF
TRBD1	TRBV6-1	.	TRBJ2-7	TGTGCCAGCTCTACCTGGGACAGCTCCTACGAGCAGTACTTC	CASSTWDSSYEQYF
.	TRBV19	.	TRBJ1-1	TGTGCCAGTAGTATGGACTTGAACACTGAAGCTTTCTTT	CASSMDLNTEAFF
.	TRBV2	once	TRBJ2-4	TGTGCCAGCAGTGAGTGGGGAGCTAAAAACATTCAGTACTTC	CASSEWGAKNIQYF
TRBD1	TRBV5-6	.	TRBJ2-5	TGTGCCAGCAGCTCCCAGACAGGGTGGGAGACCCAGTACTTC	CASSSQTGWETQYF
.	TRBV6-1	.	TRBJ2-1	TGTGCCAGCAGTGTGTCGGTGGCGGGTAGCTCCTACAATGAGCAGTTCTTC	CASSVSVAGSSYNEQFF
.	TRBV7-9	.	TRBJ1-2	TGTGCCAGCAGCTTCGGGGAGGGCGGCTACACCTTC	CASSFGEGGYTF
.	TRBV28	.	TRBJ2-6	TGTGCCAGCAGAAACGACAAATCTGGGGCCAACGTCCTGACTTTC	CASRNDKSGANVLTF
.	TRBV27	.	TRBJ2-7	TGTGCCACCGGGATCGACTCGTCCTACGAGCAGTACTTC	CATGIDSSYEQYF
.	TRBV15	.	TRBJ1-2	TGTGCCACCAGCGGGTCTTTGTATCGAGCAGGCGGTGACGGGGGCTATGGCTACACCTTC	CATSGSLYRAGGDGGYGYTF
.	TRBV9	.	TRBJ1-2	TGTGCCAGCAGTGACGAGGGGGGGCCGAACTATGGCTACACCTTC	CASSDEGGPNYGYTF
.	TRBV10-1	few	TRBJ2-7	TGCGCCAGACAGAGATTGAACGAGCAGTACTTC	CARQRLNEQYF
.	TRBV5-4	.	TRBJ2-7	TGTGCCAGCAGCTCGTGGACTACCTCCTACGAGCAGTACTTC	CASSSWTTSYEQYF
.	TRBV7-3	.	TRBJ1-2	TGTGCCAGCAGCTCAGGGCCGGGTTGGGGTGGCTACACCTTC	CASSSGPGWGGYTF
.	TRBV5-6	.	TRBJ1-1	TGTGCCAGCAGCTGGGGGGGATTAGGAGCTTTCTTT	CASSWGGLGAFF
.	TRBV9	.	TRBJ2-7	TGTGCCAGCAGCGCTGCCGGGGGCTACGAGCAGTACTTC	CASSAAGGYEQYF
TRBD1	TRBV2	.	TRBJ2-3	TGTGCCAGCAGGGACAGGGGACTCACAGATACGCAGTATTTT	CASRDRGLTDTQYF
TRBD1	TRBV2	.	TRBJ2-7	TGTGCCAGCAGGGAGGACAGGGCAGGCAACGAGCAGTACTTC	CASREDRAGNEQYF
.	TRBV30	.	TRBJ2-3	TGTGCCTGGAGTGTACTTGAGGAAACGCAGTATTTT	CAWSVLEETQYF
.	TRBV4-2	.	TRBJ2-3	TGTGCCAGCAGCCCGCCGGGTTGGAGCACAGATACGCAGTATTTT	CASSPPGWSTDTQYF
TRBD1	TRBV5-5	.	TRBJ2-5	TGTGCCAGCAGCTTTGGCAGGGGGCCTCAAGAGACCCAGTACTTC	CASSFGRGPQETQYF
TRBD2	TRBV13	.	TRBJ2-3	TGTGCCAGCAGTAGCGGACTAGCGCCAGATACGCAGTATTTT	CASSSGLAPDTQYF